Presented here are 18 T cell receptor beta chains from one specimen sequenced in a study of response to subunit inactivated influenza vaccine (dated by TCRdb to the late 2010s). The method behind the library was RT-PCR. TCRdb names Illumina HiSeq 2500 as the instrument used. The public reads were reprocessed in TCRdb via fastp at Q25 and MiXCR, keeping in-frame beta chains. For every CDR3 protein sequence, its rows merge into one entry that carries the most common genes and DNA. Across this sample there are a few hundred thousand distinct CDR3 sequences, with roughly 12% seen only once. Approximately 11% of the sample is in the top ten clones. These data were likewise used in another study, on T cells expressing NK-cell markers. From the second report: TCR beta cDNA libraries were prepared using 5'RACE template switching, which introduced a universal primer site and unique molecular identifiers.

The sample consisted of PBMCs from blood, taken on the day of vaccination. The receptors originated from a man aged 45-65 years who received an inactivated influenza vaccine. Donor details come from another sample of the same person, matched by shared clones.

This chain uses TRBV28 with TRBJ2-7, with D tentatively TRBD1 (5 bases). The germline V and J ends were trimmed by 4 bases and 3 bases, with 13 bases remaining between them. This CDR3 spans 14 amino acids. Germline-derived CDR1 and CDR2 are MDHEN and SYDVKM. The CDR3 coding sequence is TGTGCCAGCAGTTCGGACACGGTTTTCTACGAGCAGTACTTC. It translates to CASSSDTVFYEQYF.

V and J are TRBV5-1 and TRBJ1-4; 9 nucleotides align to TRBD1. Germline V gene sequence: CDR1 SGHRS, CDR2 YFSETQ. With V trimmed by 4 bases and J by 8 bases, 9 bases remained unmatched. The CDR3 covers 15 residues. CDR3 DNA sequence: TGCGCCAGCAGCGACCCACAGGGGGCCGGAGAAAAACTGTTTTTT. It yields the protein CASSDPQGAGEKLFF.

This clonotype has just a few counts. The chain combines TRBV2 with TRBJ1-4, with 8 bases fitting TRBD1. There are 17 residues in the CDR3. The junction had 12 bases not matched to a gene; V was cut back by 7 bases and J by 2 bases. Germline-derived CDR1 and CDR2 are SNHLY and FYNNEI. This CDR3 reads CASTSNRDRTTNEKLFF. In nucleotides, the CDR3 is TGTGCCAGCACCTCAAACCGGGACAGGACGACTAATGAAAAACTGTTTTTT.

A word on this clonotype: This may be a read error, as it is one base from a much larger clone. This sequence joins TRBV7-2 and TRBJ2-2; no definite D call. The CDR3 is 14 amino acids. Germline V gives CDR1 SGHTA, CDR2 FQGNSA. The CDR3 DNA sequence: TGTGCCAGCACTCGGCCAGTCAACACCGCGGAGCTGTTTTTT. This codes for CASTRPVNTAELFF.

This chain connects TRBV24-1 to TRBJ2-3; TRBD1 matches 7 bases. Germline V gene lookup returns CDR1 KGHDR and CDR2 SFDVKD. The CDR3 extends over 16 amino acids. V lost 2 bases to trimming and J lost 1 base; unmatched junction nucleotides: 5. The CDR3 region is CATSDSDRAGTDTQYF. CDR3 in DNA: TGTGCCACCAGTGATTCAGACAGGGCGGGCACAGATACGCAGTATTTT.

The chain recombines TRBV6-6 with TRBJ2-5; D remains unclear. CDR1 and CDR2 (germline): MNHNY, SVGAGI (reference sequence). The CDR3 length is 13 residues. The V end lost 8 bases, the J end lost 0 bases, and 10 bases lay between the germline ends. As DNA, the CDR3 is TGTGCCAGCCTTAGGCAAAACCAAGAGACCCAGTACTTC. Its translation is CASLRQNQETQYF.

This clonotype appeared a few times. The chain recombines TRBV6-2 or TRBV6-3 with TRBJ1-5; TRBD1 might be the D (5 bases). The CDR3 has 19 residues. Per the germline V gene, CDR1 is MNHEY and CDR2 is SVGEGT. V lost 1 base, J lost 0 bases, and 19 bases lay in between. CDR3 sequence reads: CASSYFRWQGRNSNQPQHF. CDR3 DNA: TGTGCCAGCAGTTACTTCCGTTGGCAGGGTCGGAATAGCAATCAGCCCCAGCATTTT.

This clonotype has ten or more counts. The CDR3 region is CASSSPFGGTRGDTQYF. CDR3 nucleotide sequence: TGTGCCAGCAGTTCTCCTTTCGGGGGCACTAGGGGAGATACGCAGTATTTT. V usage is TRBV12-3 or TRBV12-4 and J usage is TRBJ2-3; D may match TRBD1 or TRBD2 (6 bases each). V lost 4 bases, J lost 5 bases, and 22 bases lay in between. This CDR3 comprises 17 residues.

The gene calls are TRBV15 and TRBJ2-1; 9 nucleotides match TRBD1. The ends lost 2 bases at V and 5 bases at J; junction bases unmatched: 7. This CDR3 has 16 amino acids. Germline V gene sequence: CDR1 LNHNV, CDR2 YYDKDF (reference sequence). The CDR3 bases are TGTGCCACCAGCAGACCTCGGACAGGGGTAAACAATGAGCAGTTCTTC. The encoded protein is CATSRPRTGVNNEQFF.

This clonotype was picked up a small number of times. The rearrangement joins TRBV20-1 to TRBJ2-1, with D uncertain. Germline CDR1 and CDR2: DFQATT and SNEGSKA (reference sequence). CDR3 length: 12 amino acids. V lost 3 bases to trimming and J lost 4 bases, with 7 bases between them. CDR3 in amino acids: CSASFSYNEQFF. CDR3 bases: TGCAGTGCTAGTTTCTCATACAATGAGCAGTTCTTC.

The chain couples TRBV20-1 to TRBJ2-5, with D possibly TRBD2 on 7 matching bases. Germline V gene sequence: CDR1 DFQATT, CDR2 SNEGSKA (reference sequence). Trimming took 5 bases from V and 3 from J, leaving 16 bases between them. This CDR3 has 14 residues. CDR3 sequence (DNA): TGCAGTGCTTTATCGGGGGGCCCCAAAGAGACCCAGTACTTC. This translates into CSALSGGPKETQYF.

The table lists this clonotype with a few counts. V is TRBV12-3 or TRBV12-4 and J is TRBJ2-4, with 11 bases that match TRBD2. Trimming at V came to 5 bases and at J to 0 bases, leaving 6 bases not matched to a gene. CDR3 length: 17 residues. This CDR3 is CASSPGLAALAKNIQYF. The CDR3 DNA sequence: TGTGCCAGCAGTCCGGGACTAGCGGCTCTAGCCAAAAACATTCAGTACTTC.

This clonotype was seen a handful of times. The rearrangement uses TRBV5-1 and TRBJ2-6; D is perhaps TRBD1 (6 bases). V gave up 3 bases and J gave up 0 bases, with 13 bases separating them. Germline-derived CDR1 and CDR2 are SGHRS and YFSETQ. The CDR3 consists of 17 residues. This CDR3 reads CASSWGPHFSGANVLTF. The CDR3 nucleotides read TGCGCCAGCAGCTGGGGGCCCCACTTCTCTGGGGCCAACGTCCTGACTTTC. The whole variable domain, filled in from reference TRBV5-1 and TRBJ2-6, reads KAGVTQTPRYLIKTRGQQVTLSCSPISGHRSVSWYQQTPGQGLQFLFEYFSETQRNKGNFPGRFSGRQFSNSRSEMNVSTLELGDSALYLCASSWGPHFSGANVLTFGAGSRLTVL.

The V gene is TRBV7-3, the J gene TRBJ2-2; TRBD2 matches at 10 bases. The CDR3 spans 20 residues. Trimming cost V 1 base and J 1 base; bases outside gene matches: 12. CDR1 SGHTA and CDR2 FQGTGA come from the germline V gene. CDR3 in amino acids: CASSLRGSGLAERNTGELFF. In nucleotides, the CDR3 is TGTGCCAGCAGCTTAAGAGGGTCCGGACTAGCGGAAAGGAACACCGGGGAGCTGTTTTTT.

This clonotype was observed a handful of times. The genes are TRBV7-2 and TRBJ1-2, with 8 bases that match TRBD1. Trimming at V came to 1 base and at J to 10 bases, leaving 2 bases not matched to a gene. Germline lookup yields CDR1 SGHTA and CDR2 FQGNSA. The CDR3 runs 12 residues. The CDR3, as DNA: TGTGCCAGCAGCTTAGTACAGGGGGTCTACACCTTC. Its translation: CASSLVQGVYTF.

This clonotype was observed many times. The chain has TRBV20-1 and TRBJ2-7; 10 bases line up with TRBD1. The CDR3 covers 16 residues. J gave up 4 bases and V 0 bases, and 9 bases lay outside the gene matches. The germline V gene encodes CDR1 DFQATT and CDR2 SNEGSKA (reference sequence). The CDR3, as DNA: TGCAGTGCTAGAGATCTGGGGACAGGGGATGGGTACGAGCAGTACTTC. Translating gives CSARDLGTGDGYEQYF.

This chain uses TRBV12-3 or TRBV12-4 with TRBJ2-3, with 7 nucleotides matching TRBD2. This CDR3 spans 18 amino acids. The junction had 20 bases not matched to a gene; V was cut back by 5 bases and J by 6 bases. CDR3 residues: CASSLHYVGGSVTDTQYF. In nucleotides, the CDR3 is TGTGCCAGCAGTCTACACTATGTGGGGGGGTCCGTTACCGATACGCAGTATTTT.

The rearrangement links TRBV20-1 to TRBJ2-1; D might be TRBD2 (5 bases). The V gene's germline CDR1 is DFQATT and CDR2 SNEGSKA (reference sequence). Trimming pared 6 bases from V and 2 bases from J, leaving 5 bases between. CDR3 length: 11 residues. CDR3 region: CSARAYNEQFF. CDR3 nucleotide sequence: TGCAGTGCGCGGGCCTACAATGAGCAGTTCTTC.